This TCR beta chain was captured by sequencing in a study of T cell responses to AZD1222 COVID-19 vaccine. Study-wide findings and caveats: The donor cohort was predominantly white British with a female majority, and clonal diversity may have been underestimated. Nearly half of spike-specific TCRs reportedly target unmutated variant regions. Repertoire collection took place solely once the T cell response had peaked.

Pooling covered second doses at about 4 or about 12 weeks. Regarding this clone: Its antigen is unidentified.

Looked up from germline, CDR1 is MDHEN and CDR2 is SYDVKM. Losses at the gene ends were 2 bases for V and 8 bases for J; bases not matched to a gene: 7. CDR3 size: 15 residues. The method was immunoSEQ multiplex PCR; TCRdb's version includes in-frame clones alone and lacks a portion of them. The table records about 270,000 clones, 94% of them present only once. The specimen comprised peripheral blood, sampled 28 days after the second AZD1222 dose. The chain couples TRBV28 to TRBJ2-1, with 9 bases that match TRBD1. This sequence was found in an adult who received the AZD1222 COVID-19 vaccine. Written as DNA, the CDR3 is TGTGCCAGCAGTTTACGGACAGGGGTGGTAGATGAGCAGTTCTTC. Protein product: CASSLRTGVVDEQFF.